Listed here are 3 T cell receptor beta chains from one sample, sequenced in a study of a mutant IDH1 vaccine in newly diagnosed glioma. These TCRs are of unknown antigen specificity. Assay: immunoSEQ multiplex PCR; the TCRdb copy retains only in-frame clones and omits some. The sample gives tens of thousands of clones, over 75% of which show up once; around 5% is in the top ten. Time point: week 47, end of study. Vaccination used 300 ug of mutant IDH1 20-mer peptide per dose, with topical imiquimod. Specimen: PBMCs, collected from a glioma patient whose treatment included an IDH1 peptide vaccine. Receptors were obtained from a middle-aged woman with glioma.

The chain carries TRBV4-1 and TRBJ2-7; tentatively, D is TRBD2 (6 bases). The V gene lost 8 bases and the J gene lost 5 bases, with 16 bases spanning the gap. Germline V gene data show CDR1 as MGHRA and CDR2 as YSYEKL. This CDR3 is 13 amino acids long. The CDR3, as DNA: TGCGCCAGCTCGGGACTTTCCGAGGACGAGCAGTACTTC. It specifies CASSGLSEDEQYF.

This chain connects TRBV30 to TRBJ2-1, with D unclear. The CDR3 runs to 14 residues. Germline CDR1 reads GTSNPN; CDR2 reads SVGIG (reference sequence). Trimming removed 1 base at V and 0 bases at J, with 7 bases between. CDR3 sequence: CAWSGLHSYNEQFF. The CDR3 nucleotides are TGTGCCTGGAGTGGGCTACACTCCTACAATGAGCAGTTCTTC.

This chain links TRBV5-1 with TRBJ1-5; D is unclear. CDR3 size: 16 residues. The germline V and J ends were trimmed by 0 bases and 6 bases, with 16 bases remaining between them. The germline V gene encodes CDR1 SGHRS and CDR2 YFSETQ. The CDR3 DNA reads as TGCGCCAGCAGCTTGGTTCCGGGGTTAGATGGTCAGCCCCAGCATTTT. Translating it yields CASSLVPGLDGQPQHF.